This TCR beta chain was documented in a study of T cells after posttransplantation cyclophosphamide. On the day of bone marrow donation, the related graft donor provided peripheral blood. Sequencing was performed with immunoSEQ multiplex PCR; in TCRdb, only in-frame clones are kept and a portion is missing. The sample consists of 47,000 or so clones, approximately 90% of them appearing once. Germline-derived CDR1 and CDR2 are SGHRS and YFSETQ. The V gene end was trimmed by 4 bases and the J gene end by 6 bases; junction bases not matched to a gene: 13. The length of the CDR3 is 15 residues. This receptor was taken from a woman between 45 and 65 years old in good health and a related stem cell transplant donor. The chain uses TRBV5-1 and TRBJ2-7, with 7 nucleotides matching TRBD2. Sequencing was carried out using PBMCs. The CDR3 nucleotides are TGCGCCAGCAGCCCACAGAGCGGGAAAGATTCCGAGCAGTACTTC. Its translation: CASSPQSGKDSEQYF.